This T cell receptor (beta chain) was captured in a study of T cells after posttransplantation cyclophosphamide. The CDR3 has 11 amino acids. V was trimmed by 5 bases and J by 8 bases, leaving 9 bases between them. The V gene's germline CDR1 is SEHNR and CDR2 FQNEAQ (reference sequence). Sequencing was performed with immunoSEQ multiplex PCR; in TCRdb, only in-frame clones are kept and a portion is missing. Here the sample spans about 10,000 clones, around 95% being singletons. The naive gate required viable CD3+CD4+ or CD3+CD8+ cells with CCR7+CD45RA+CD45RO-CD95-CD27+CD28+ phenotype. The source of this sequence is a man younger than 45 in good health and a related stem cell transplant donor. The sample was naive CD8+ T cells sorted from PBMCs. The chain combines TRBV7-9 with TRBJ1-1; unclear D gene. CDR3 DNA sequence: TGTGCCAGCAGCCCAGGATTAGAAGCTTTCTTT. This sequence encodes CASSPGLEAFF.